Below, 30 T cell receptor beta chains from the same sample are listed, as sequenced in a study of identical twins. A single record per CDR3 protein comes from TCRdb applying MiXCR to the 5' RACE reads. The sample has 400,000 to 500,000 distinct CDR3 sequences, roughly an eighth seen once; the top ten hold more than 0.8%. These records were also assigned to another study, of yellow fever vaccine responses in identical twins.

Sequenced sample: CD4+ T cells sorted from blood. Receptors were obtained from a woman between 18 and 29 years old in good health.

The J gene is TRBJ2-4, the V gene TRBV6-2 or TRBV6-3; D is uncertain. Between the trimmed V and J ends, which lost 5 bases and 0 bases, there was a span of 8 bases. The CDR3 consists of 14 residues. The germline gives CDR1 MNHEY, CDR2 SVGEGT. The CDR3 protein is CASSPFLAKNIQYF. The CDR3 DNA reads TGTGCCAGCAGTCCGTTTCTAGCCAAAAACATTCAGTACTTC.

V usage is TRBV25-1 and J usage is TRBJ2-7; a possible D gene is TRBD2 (5 bases). The CDR3 length is 13 residues. Germline lookup yields CDR1 MGHDK and CDR2 SYGVNS. V shed 2 bases and J shed 2 bases, with 7 bases lying between them. CDR3: CASSEHGAYEQYF. The CDR3 nucleotides are TGTGCCAGCAGTGAACACGGGGCCTACGAGCAGTACTTC.

The chain couples TRBV2 to TRBJ2-7, with 12 nucleotides matching TRBD2. Trimming cost V 3 bases and J 0 bases; bases outside gene matches: 0. The CDR3 spans 15 residues. CDR1 is SNHLY, CDR2 FYNNEI, per germline. The CDR3 sequence is CASSETSGGSYEQYF. The CDR3 DNA reads as TGTGCCAGCAGTGAGACTAGCGGGGGCTCCTACGAGCAGTACTTC.

V is TRBV7-9 and J is TRBJ2-3, with 8 positions matching TRBD2. The CDR3 is 15 residues long. V shed 5 bases and J 6 bases; nucleotides not matched to a gene: 10. Germline assignment: CDR1 SEHNR and CDR2 FQNEAQ (reference sequence). CDR3 protein: CASSPGSSGVDTQYF. The CDR3 bases are TGTGCCAGCAGCCCCGGAAGTAGCGGGGTTGATACGCAGTATTTT.

This chain uses TRBV28 with TRBJ2-1; TRBD2 agrees at 11 bases. This CDR3 comprises 14 residues. V lost 3 bases, J lost 8 bases, and 3 bases stayed unmatched. Germline loops: CDR1 MDHEN, CDR2 SYDVKM. The CDR3 sequence: CASSLRSGRDEQFF. The DNA of the CDR3 is TGTGCCAGCAGTTTGCGTAGCGGGAGGGATGAGCAGTTCTTC.

The gene calls are TRBV6-2 or TRBV6-3 and TRBJ2-1; D is unresolved. This CDR3 spans 15 amino acids. CDR1 and CDR2 (germline): MNHEY, SVGEGT. Trimming pared 8 bases from V and 7 bases from J, leaving 21 bases between. This CDR3 reads CASRYSRGVGNEQFF. The CDR3 coding sequence is TGTGCCAGCCGGTACTCTAGAGGTGTGGGAAATGAGCAGTTCTTC.

This clonotype was seen at least ten times. The chain couples TRBV7-2 to TRBJ2-3; D is undetermined. The CDR3 loop spans 15 amino acids. Between the trimmed V and J ends, which lost 1 base and 1 base, there was a span of 9 bases. CDR1 and CDR2 from the germline V gene are SGHTA and FQGNSA. The CDR3 is CASSLEASRTDTQYF. CDR3 sequence (DNA): TGTGCCAGCAGCTTAGAAGCCAGCCGCACAGATACGCAGTATTTT.

The CDR3 DNA sequence: TGTGCCAGCAGTAGGCGGGGTGCTAATGAGCAGTTCTTC. Its translation is CASSRRGANEQFF. This chain joins TRBV4-2 and TRBJ2-1; possible D gene TRBD2, 6 bases. The germline V and J ends were trimmed by 6 bases and 7 bases, with 13 bases remaining between them. Per the germline V gene, CDR1 is LGHNA and CDR2 is YNFKEQ. The CDR3 sequence is 13 residues long.

This clonotype has more than one count but fewer than ten. The chain couples TRBV6-5 to TRBJ2-3; D is tentatively TRBD1 or TRBD2 (5 bases each). The CDR3 runs to 14 residues. V lost 0 bases, J lost 4 bases, and 8 bases lay in between. CDR1 is MNHEY and CDR2 is SVGAGI in the germline V gene. CDR3 coding DNA: TGTGCCAGCAGTTACTCTCGGGGCCCAGATACGCAGTATTTT. It specifies CASSYSRGPDTQYF.

There are a few counts of this clonotype. The chain employs TRBV12-5 and TRBJ2-1, with 11 nucleotides matching TRBD2. Germline loops: CDR1 LGHNT, CDR2 FRNRAP. This CDR3 region has 20 residues. The V and J ends lost 3 bases and 1 base, in that order; junction bases with no gene match: 14. The CDR3 DNA reads as TGTGCTAGTGGTTTTCTATTAGGATTTAGCGGGGGGGCATCCTACAATGAGCAGTTCTTC. Its translation is CASGFLLGFSGGASYNEQFF.

CDR3 in DNA: TGTGCCAGCCTCGACAGGGCGATAGCGGGGACCCACTACGAGCAGTACTTC. It codes for CASLDRAIAGTHYEQYF. This chain connects TRBV7-2 to TRBJ2-7; possibly TRBD2 for D (8 bases). In germline, CDR1 is SGHTA, CDR2 FQGNSA. The CDR3 is made up of 17 amino acids. V was trimmed by 8 bases and J by 3 bases, leaving 26 bases between them.

The chain has TRBV4-2 and TRBJ2-5; a possible D gene is TRBD2 (5 bases). Germline V gene sequence: CDR1 LGHNA, CDR2 YNFKEQ. CDR3 length equals 16 residues. V was clipped by 0 bases and J by 4 bases, with 15 bases between them. In DNA form, the CDR3 reads TGTGCCAGCAGCCAAGAGGGTCGGGATCCCTCAGAGACCCAGTACTTC. It is translated as CASSQEGRDPSETQYF.

This clonotype has a handful of counts. The rearrangement uses TRBV29-1 and TRBJ2-7, with 7 bases lining up with TRBD1. Looked up from germline, CDR1 is SQVTM and CDR2 is ANQGSEA. The V gene end was trimmed by 7 bases and the J gene end by 5 bases; junction bases not matched to a gene: 8. This CDR3 has 12 residues. In nucleotides, the CDR3 is TGCAGCGCCCTCGGTGACAGGGACGAGCAGTACTTC. The encoded protein is CSALGDRDEQYF.

In its sample, this clonotype was seen a few times. The rearrangement joins TRBV15 to TRBJ2-1; 9 bases align to TRBD2. CDR1 and CDR2 from the germline V gene are LNHNV and YYDKDF (reference sequence). This CDR3 is built from 16 residues. The CDR3 loop is CGARAGGPSSYNEQFF. CDR3 nucleotide sequence: TGTGGGGCGAGAGCGGGGGGCCCAAGCTCCTACAATGAGCAGTTCTTC.

The CDR3 protein is CASSRLGVGYEQYF. The CDR3, as DNA: TGTGCCAGCAGCCGCCTTGGGGTAGGCTACGAGCAGTACTTC. V is TRBV14 and J is TRBJ2-7; D is unresolved. The CDR3 extends over 14 amino acids. Germline CDR1 and CDR2: SGHDN and FVKESK. Trimming removed 4 bases at V and 3 bases at J, with 13 bases between.

This clonotype was counted only a few times. V and J are TRBV20-1 and TRBJ2-7; 10 nucleotides align to TRBD2. The V segment lost 3 bases and the J segment 0 bases; nucleotides outside the gene matches: 2. The CDR3 runs to 14 residues. The germline CDR1 and CDR2 sequences are DFQATT and SNEGSKA (reference sequence). The CDR3, as DNA: TGCAGTGCTAGCTCTAGCGGGAGCTCCTACGAGCAGTACTTC. Amino acid sequence: CSASSSGSSYEQYF.

The rearrangement joins TRBV4-3 to TRBJ2-1; 7 nucleotides agree with TRBD2. The CDR3 sequence is 17 residues long. Germline V gene sequence: CDR1 LGHNA, CDR2 YSLEER. V gave up 4 bases and J gave up 1 base; unmatched junction bases: 10. CDR3 in DNA: TGCGCCAGCAGCCGGACCGGGACTACTTCGTCCTACAATGAGCAGTTCTTC. It encodes CASSRTGTTSSYNEQFF.

In this sample, this clonotype turned up a few times. This sequence joins TRBV7-2 and TRBJ2-7, with a weak D call TRBD2 (5 bases). The CDR3 has 13 amino acids. Trimming removed 1 base from V and 3 bases from J, with 7 bases in between. The germline V gene has CDR1 SGHTA and CDR2 FQGNSA. This chain's CDR3 is CASSLGLNYEQYF. CDR3 DNA sequence: TGTGCCAGCAGCTTAGGACTAAACTACGAGCAGTACTTC.

This clonotype was recorded a few times. CDR3 amino acids: CATSRGRQGAKNIQYF. As DNA, the CDR3 is TGTGCCACCAGCAGGGGTAGACAGGGGGCCAAAAACATTCAGTACTTC. The gene calls are TRBV15 and TRBJ2-4; 8 nucleotides match TRBD1. Germline V CDR1 and CDR2: LNHNV, YYDKDF (reference sequence). This CDR3 spans 16 amino acids. J gave up 1 base and V 3 bases, and 5 bases lay outside the gene matches.

This chain joins TRBV5-1 and TRBJ1-1; perhaps TRBD1 as D (6 bases). The CDR3 runs 16 residues. V gave up 3 bases and J gave up 1 base, with 16 bases separating them. Germline-derived CDR1 and CDR2 are SGHRS and YFSETQ. CDR3 amino acids: CASSSSGAGANTEAFF. The DNA for the CDR3 is TGCGCCAGCAGCTCCTCAGGGGCAGGCGCGAACACTGAAGCTTTCTTT.

The table lists this clonotype with many counts. The chain has TRBV5-1 and TRBJ2-7, with D possibly being TRBD1 (6 bases). V was trimmed by 3 bases and J by 2 bases, leaving 15 bases between them. Per the germline V gene, CDR1 is SGHRS and CDR2 is YFSETQ. The CDR3 is made up of 15 amino acids. The CDR3 here is CASSYEQGRTYEQYF. In DNA form, the CDR3 reads TGCGCCAGCAGCTATGAACAGGGCAGGACCTACGAGCAGTACTTC. Variable domain in full (rest from reference TRBV5-1 and TRBJ2-7): KAGVTQTPRYLIKTRGQQVTLSCSPISGHRSVSWYQQTPGQGLQFLFEYFSETQRNKGNFPGRFSGRQFSNSRSEMNVSTLELGDSALYLCASSYEQGRTYEQYFGPGTRLTVT.

This clonotype came up a few times. This chain links TRBV5-1 with TRBJ2-7, with D possibly matching TRBD1 (6 bases). The germline gives CDR1 SGHRS, CDR2 YFSETQ. V was shortened by 4 bases and J by 2 bases, with 13 bases between the two germline ends. This CDR3 is 14 amino acids long. The CDR3 here is CASSPGTSTYEQYF. Here the CDR3 DNA reads TGCGCCAGCAGCCCCGGGACATCTACCTACGAGCAGTACTTC.

The table lists this clonotype with many counts. The gene calls are TRBV5-1 and TRBJ1-5, with a tentative D call TRBD1 (6 bases). In germline, CDR1 is SGHRS, CDR2 YFSETQ. Deletions cut 0 bases from V and 8 bases from J, with 9 bases between. This CDR3 region has 13 residues. CDR3: CASSLAGVEPQHF. CDR3 in DNA: TGCGCCAGCAGCTTGGCAGGGGTTGAGCCCCAGCATTTT.

This clonotype has a handful of counts. This chain joins TRBV12-3 or TRBV12-4 and TRBJ1-2; no clear D. The CDR3 runs to 12 residues. The V end lost 5 bases, the J end lost 4 bases, and 8 bases lay between the germline ends. The chain's CDR3 is CASSPRGYGYTF. For the CDR3, the DNA is TGTGCCAGCAGTCCTCGAGGCTATGGCTACACCTTC.

This clonotype showed up just a few times. The V call is TRBV6-2 or TRBV6-3, the J call TRBJ2-7; no definite D call. Germline assignment: CDR1 MNHEY and CDR2 SVGEGT. With 9 bases removed from V and 4 bases from J, the gap between germline ends came to 22 bases. The CDR3 has 15 residues. CDR3 DNA sequence: TGTGCCAGTGTATACGCCGCAGGCTTAAGGTACGAGCAGTACTTC. This codes for CASVYAAGLRYEQYF.

At least ten counts were recorded for this clonotype. This chain joins TRBV15 and TRBJ2-1; TRBD1 aligns across 7 bases. With V trimmed by 0 bases and J by 8 bases, 10 bases remained unmatched. The CDR3 is made up of 16 amino acids. The germline V gene has CDR1 LNHNV and CDR2 YYDKDF (reference sequence). In nucleotides, the CDR3 is TGTGCCACCAGCAGAGATTTAGGACAGGTCAGGGATGAGCAGTTCTTC. Translation: CATSRDLGQVRDEQFF. Based on the CDR3 plus reference TRBV15 and TRBJ2-1, the full variable domain is DAMVIQNPRYQVTQFGKPVTLSCSQTLNHNVMYWYQQKSSQAPKLLFHYYDKDFNNEADTPDNFQSRRPNTSFCFLDIRSPGLGDTAMYLCATSRDLGQVRDEQFFGPGTRLTVL.

The rearrangement uses TRBV12-3 or TRBV12-4 and TRBJ2-1, with 8 nucleotides matching TRBD2. Losses at the gene ends were 6 bases for V and 6 bases for J; bases not matched to a gene: 10. The length of the CDR3 is 15 residues. CDR3 nucleotides: TGTGCCAGCAGCCAGCTGTCGGGAGGGGGCAATGAGCAGTTCTTC. It translates to CASSQLSGGGNEQFF.

This clonotype was observed a handful of times. The V gene is TRBV7-2, the J gene TRBJ2-7; 8 positions agree with TRBD2. From germline, CDR1 is SGHTA and CDR2 FQGNSA. V was pared by 5 bases and J by 4 bases, with 10 bases of the junction left unmatched. The length of the CDR3 is 15 residues. The CDR3 spells CASSPSASGLYEQYF. DNA of the CDR3: TGTGCCAGCAGCCCCTCGGCTAGCGGGCTTTACGAGCAGTACTTC.

The CDR3 loop is CASSTNRGQSTEAFF. The DNA of the CDR3 is TGTGCCAGCAGTACAAACAGGGGGCAAAGCACTGAAGCTTTCTTT. The chain links TRBV6-1 to TRBJ1-1; 9 positions match TRBD1. The CDR3 sequence is 15 residues long. Germline values: CDR1 MNHNS, CDR2 SASEGT. The trim removed 5 bases at V and 4 bases at J, leaving 8 bases unmatched.

The chain couples TRBV6-1 to TRBJ1-2, with TRBD1 matching over 9 bases. Trimming removed 5 bases from V and 3 bases from J; junction bases left unmatched: 4. Germline V gene data show CDR1 as MNHNS and CDR2 as SASEGT. This CDR3 spans 14 amino acids. The CDR3 DNA sequence: TGTGCCAGCAGTCTAAGGACAGGGGACTATGGCTACACCTTC. Its protein product is CASSLRTGDYGYTF.